This T cell receptor beta chain stems from a study of cytomegalovirus exposure and HLA in healthy donors. Looking at the study overall: An early data release held about 85 million unique TCRs from HLA-typed donors.

Germline loops: CDR1 LNHDA, CDR2 SQIVND (reference sequence). V was trimmed by 3 bases and J by 1 base, leaving 15 bases between them. This CDR3 comprises 16 residues. The study ran its PCR with 60 Vbeta and 13 Jbeta primers. The repertoire was sequenced with immunoSEQ multiplex PCR; TCRdb's copy has only in-frame clones and lacks some. The data contain over 120,000 clones, around two thirds of them singletons. This chain links TRBV19 with TRBJ1-1; a possible D gene is TRBD1 (6 bases). The clonotype comes from a woman between 55 and 75 years old in good health and CMV-seropositive. Sequenced input: PBMCs. This CDR3 reads CASSILSRGTNTEAFF. The DNA of the CDR3 is TGTGCCAGTAGTATTTTGAGCAGGGGTACGAACACTGAAGCTTTCTTT.